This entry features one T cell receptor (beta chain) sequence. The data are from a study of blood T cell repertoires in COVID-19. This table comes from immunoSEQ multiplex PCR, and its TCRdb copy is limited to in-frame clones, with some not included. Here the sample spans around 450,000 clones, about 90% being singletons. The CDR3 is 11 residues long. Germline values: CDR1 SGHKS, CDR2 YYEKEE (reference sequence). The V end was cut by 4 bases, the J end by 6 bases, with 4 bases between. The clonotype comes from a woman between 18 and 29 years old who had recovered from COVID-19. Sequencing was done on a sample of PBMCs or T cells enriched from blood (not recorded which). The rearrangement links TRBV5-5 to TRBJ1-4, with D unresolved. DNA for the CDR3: TGTGCCAGCAGCGCGGATGAAAAACTGTTTTTT. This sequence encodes CASSADEKLFF.